A single sample gave rise to the 27 T cell receptor beta chains below, sequenced in a study of cytomegalovirus exposure and HLA in healthy donors. The study ran its PCR with 60 Vbeta and 13 Jbeta primers. TCRdb keeps only in-frame clones here, not all; method: immunoSEQ multiplex PCR. The sample contains around 64,000 clones, approximately 74% of which appear only once. Sequenced material: PBMCs. These TCRs come from a woman aged 25-40 years in good health and CMV-seropositive.

The J gene is TRBJ1-5, the V gene TRBV6-1; maybe TRBD1 (6 bases). V was trimmed by 8 bases and J by 4 bases, leaving 9 bases between them. CDR1 and CDR2 from the germline V gene are MNHNS and SASEGT. The CDR3 contains 12 residues. This chain's CDR3 is CASRDKNQPQHF. In DNA form, the CDR3 reads TGTGCCAGCCGGGACAAAAATCAGCCCCAGCATTTT.

V is TRBV7-2 and J is TRBJ1-1, with D uncertain. Germline lookup yields CDR1 SGHTA and CDR2 FQGNSA. Trimming stripped 1 base from V and 2 bases from J, with 5 bases between. The length of the CDR3 is 13 residues. The CDR3 nucleotides read TGTGCCAGCAGCTTAGGCAGTAACACTGAAGCTTTCTTT. Protein product: CASSLGSNTEAFF.

There are a few counts of this clone. The chain has TRBV25-1 and TRBJ1-2, with D unresolved. This CDR3 is built from 12 residues. CDR1 is MGHDK, CDR2 SYGVNS, per germline. V lost 2 bases to trimming and J lost 6 bases, with 7 bases between them. This CDR3 reads CASSEPGNGYTF. The CDR3 coding sequence is TGTGCCAGCAGTGAACCCGGGAATGGCTACACCTTC.

The DNA for the CDR3 is TGTGCCAGCACCTCCCTAGCGGGAGGGTACAATGAGCAGTTCTTC. It is translated as CASTSLAGGYNEQFF. This chain connects TRBV4-2 to TRBJ2-1, with TRBD2 identical over 12 bases. This CDR3 is 15 amino acids long. V lost 7 bases to trimming and J lost 4 bases; unmatched junction nucleotides: 5. Germline assignment: CDR1 LGHNA and CDR2 YNFKEQ.

This clone was seen a handful of times. The chain is built from TRBV7-2 and TRBJ2-3, with D unresolved. V gave up 5 bases and J gave up 0 bases, with 12 bases separating them. Germline V gene lookup returns CDR1 SGHTA and CDR2 FQGNSA. CDR3 length: 15 amino acids. The DNA for the CDR3 is TGTGCCAGCAGCCTAAACAGCCCTAGCACAGATACGCAGTATTTT. It translates to CASSLNSPSTDTQYF.

V and J are TRBV7-9 and TRBJ2-1; D uncertain. The CDR3 is made up of 11 amino acids. Germline CDR1 is SEHNR and CDR2 is FQNEAQ (reference sequence). Trimming stripped 0 bases from V and 9 bases from J, with 3 bases between. This CDR3 is CASSLAREQFF. In DNA, the CDR3 is TGTGCCAGCAGCTTAGCCCGTGAGCAGTTCTTC.

V gene TRBV27 combines with J gene TRBJ1-5; D call uncertain. V lost 2 bases and J 3 bases, leaving 11 bases between the germline ends. Germline lookup yields CDR1 MNHEY and CDR2 SMNVEV (reference sequence). The CDR3 length is 15 residues. CDR3 coding DNA: TGTGCCAGCAGTTTAGAGGGAGTAGACAATCAGCCCCAGCATTTT. As protein: CASSLEGVDNQPQHF.

The chain employs TRBV29-1 and TRBJ2-1; TRBD2 matches at 8 bases. The CDR3 extends over 14 amino acids. After removal of 4 bases from V and 9 bases from J, the junction contained 11 bases not matched to a gene. Germline lookup yields CDR1 SQVTM and CDR2 ANQGSEA. The CDR3 coding sequence is TGCAGCGTTGTCGGGGAGCGGGAGTTAAGTGAGCAGTTCTTC. Protein sequence: CSVVGERELSEQFF.

The rearrangement uses TRBV6-5 and TRBJ2-7; 7 nucleotides agree with TRBD1. Germline lookup yields CDR1 MNHEY and CDR2 SVGAGI. The CDR3 sequence is 14 residues long. After removal of 10 bases from V and 3 bases from J, the junction contained 12 bases not matched to a gene. The CDR3 sequence: CATRQGSIGYEQYF. DNA for the CDR3: TGTGCCACCCGACAGGGATCAATAGGCTACGAGCAGTACTTC.

The V and J genes are TRBV7-2 and TRBJ2-3; D gene unclear. This CDR3 has 13 amino acids. V gave up 5 bases and J gave up 0 bases, with 6 bases separating them. The germline V gene has CDR1 SGHTA and CDR2 FQGNSA. This CDR3 reads CASSLISTDTQYF. The CDR3 DNA reads as TGTGCCAGCAGCCTTATTAGCACAGATACGCAGTATTTT.

V is TRBV7-2 and J is TRBJ1-3, with unresolved D. The V gene's germline CDR1 is SGHTA and CDR2 FQGNSA. Trimming removed 1 base from V and 1 base from J, with 11 bases in between. The CDR3 is 16 amino acids. The CDR3, as DNA: TGTGCCAGCAGCTTAGGCGGAGCGGCATCTGGAAACACCATATATTTT. Protein product: CASSLGGAASGNTIYF.

The rearrangement joins TRBV6-5 to TRBJ2-2; no reliable D call. Between the trimmed V and J ends, which lost 5 bases and 4 bases, there was a span of 8 bases. Germline values: CDR1 MNHEY, CDR2 SVGAGI. The length of the CDR3 is 13 residues. The CDR3 region is CASSVHVTGELFF. CDR3 DNA: TGTGCCAGCAGTGTACACGTCACCGGGGAGCTGTTTTTT.

V and J are TRBV7-3 and TRBJ2-7; a weak D match, TRBD2 (6 bases). The V end lost 5 bases, the J end lost 0 bases, and 14 bases lay between the germline ends. This CDR3 comprises 15 residues. Per the germline V gene, CDR1 is SGHTA and CDR2 is FQGTGA. CDR3 amino acids: CASSLASGPSYEQYF. CDR3 nucleotides: TGTGCCAGCAGCCTAGCCAGCGGGCCCTCCTACGAGCAGTACTTC. Drawing the rest from reference TRBV7-3 and TRBJ2-7, the complete variable domain is GAGVSQTPSNKVTEKGKYVELRCDPISGHTALYWYRQSLGQGPEFLIYFQGTGAADDSGLPNDRFFAVRPEGSVSTLKIQRTERGDSAVYLCASSLASGPSYEQYFGPGTRLTVT.

This clone has a handful of counts. The chain couples TRBV4-1 to TRBJ2-5; a weak D match, TRBD2 (5 bases). V lost 0 bases to trimming and J lost 5 bases, with 10 bases between them. CDR3 length: 14 amino acids. The germline gives CDR1 MGHRA, CDR2 YSYEKL. For the CDR3, the DNA is TGCGCCAGCAGCCAAGACCTACTAGTGGAGACCCAGTACTTC. As protein: CASSQDLLVETQYF.

This clone was observed a handful of times. This chain links TRBV28 with TRBJ2-7; 8 positions agree with TRBD2. Trimming at V came to 1 base and at J to 5 bases, leaving 7 bases not matched to a gene. The CDR3 runs to 15 residues. Germline V gene lookup returns CDR1 MDHEN and CDR2 SYDVKM. The CDR3 DNA reads TGTGCCAGCAGTTTATCAAGGACTAGCTCACACGAGCAGTACTTC. Its translation is CASSLSRTSSHEQYF.

V gene TRBV7-2 combines with J gene TRBJ2-2, with D unclear. Germline V gene data show CDR1 as SGHTA and CDR2 as FQGNSA. V gave up 5 bases and J gave up 3 bases, with 7 bases separating them. The CDR3 contains 13 residues. Written as DNA, the CDR3 is TGTGCCAGCAGCCCTTCGGACACCGGGGAGCTGTTTTTT. Encoded protein: CASSPSDTGELFF.

V and J are TRBV6-4 and TRBJ2-2, with D possibly being TRBD2 (5 bases). V lost 11 bases, J lost 0 bases, and 13 bases lay in between. The V gene's germline CDR1 is MRHNA and CDR2 SNTAGT. This CDR3 spans 14 amino acids. The CDR3: CAASQTTNTGELFF. The CDR3 DNA reads as TGTGCCGCCTCCCAGACTACGAACACCGGGGAGCTGTTTTTT.

The chain combines TRBV9 with TRBJ2-5; TRBD2 matches 12 bases. CDR3 size: 17 residues. CDR1 and CDR2 from the germline V gene are SGDLS and YYNGEE. V shed 1 base and J 0 bases; nucleotides not matched to a gene: 4. The chain's CDR3 is CASSVSGTSGYQETQYF. The CDR3 nucleotides read TGTGCCAGCAGCGTATCCGGGACTAGCGGGTACCAAGAGACCCAGTACTTC.

In this sample, this clone turned up once. V gene TRBV4-1 combines with J gene TRBJ2-3; tentative D call: TRBD2 (7 bases). Germline-derived CDR1 and CDR2 are MGHRA and YSYEKL. The CDR3 contains 17 residues. The V end lost 0 bases, the J end lost 4 bases, and 17 bases lay between the germline ends. CDR3 nucleotide sequence: TGCGCCAGCAGCCAAGAGGCGGGGGCGGGGGTGTCAGATACGCAGTATTTT. It encodes CASSQEAGAGVSDTQYF.

The chain combines TRBV21-1 with TRBJ2-7; the DNA was not used to check the table's D call, TRBD2. TRBV21-1 corresponds to a pseudogene. The CDR3 loop spans 14 amino acids. The CDR3 DNA is TGTGCCAGCAGCAAAGCTGCGGTGCACTACGAGCAGTACTTC. This sequence encodes CASSKAAVHYEQYF.

The chain couples TRBV6-1 to TRBJ2-7; D is perhaps TRBD2 (6 bases). Per the germline V gene, CDR1 is MNHNS and CDR2 is SASEGT. CDR3 length: 15 amino acids. Trimming removed 6 bases at V and 3 bases at J, with 18 bases between. The chain's CDR3 is CASRVRGGVIYEQYF. The DNA of the CDR3 is TGTGCCAGCAGGGTTCGGGGCGGGGTCATCTACGAGCAGTACTTC.

The chain combines TRBV29-1 with TRBJ2-7; TRBD2 is a possible D gene (7 bases). This CDR3 spans 16 amino acids. V dropped 6 bases and J dropped 7 bases, with 28 bases sitting between them. Looked up from germline, CDR1 is SQVTM and CDR2 is ANQGSEA. CDR3: CSVGTTGRGGLGEQYF. The CDR3 coding sequence is TGCAGCGTAGGTACTACAGGGAGGGGTGGGCTTGGAGAGCAGTACTTC.

The gene calls are TRBV5-4 and TRBJ1-3; D not resolved. Trimming pared 1 base from V and 1 base from J, leaving 12 bases between. This CDR3 region has 16 residues. Germline V gene lookup returns CDR1 SGHNT and CDR2 YYREEE (reference sequence). The DNA of the CDR3 is TGTGCCAGCAGCTTGACCGGGGAGGGATCTGGAAACACCATATATTTT. Translating gives CASSLTGEGSGNTIYF. The variable domain in full, with the rest retrieved from reference TRBV5-4 and TRBJ1-3, is ETGVTQSPTHLIKTRGQQVTLRCSSQSGHNTVSWYQQALGQGPQFIFQYYREEENGRGNFPPRFSGLQFPNYSSELNVNALELDDSALYLCASSLTGEGSGNTIYFGEGSWLTVV.

J is TRBJ1-1 and V is TRBV30; 9 bases are a match to TRBD1. The CDR3 runs to 13 residues. Germline values: CDR1 GTSNPN, CDR2 SVGIG (reference sequence). Trimming took 3 bases from V and 6 from J; bases not matched to a gene: 5. The CDR3 region has the DNA TGTGCCTGGAGGGACGACAGGGGGGCTGAAGCTTTCTTT. This encodes CAWRDDRGAEAFF.

The chain employs TRBV6-1 and TRBJ2-3; 9 positions agree with TRBD2. Per germline, CDR1 MNHNS and CDR2 SASEGT. The V and J ends lost 3 bases and 1 base, in that order; junction bases with no gene match: 5. The CDR3 runs to 16 residues. The CDR3 region has the DNA TGTGCCAGCAGTGACTTTAGCGGGAGTGGCACAGATACGCAGTATTTT. It codes for CASSDFSGSGTDTQYF.

This clone has a single count. The V gene is TRBV29-1, the J gene TRBJ1-1, with D possibly being TRBD1 (5 bases). The germline V gene encodes CDR1 SQVTM and CDR2 ANQGSEA. This CDR3 comprises 13 residues. V was clipped by 7 bases and J by 1 base, with 13 bases between them. The CDR3 region is CSARDRPNTEAFF. Written as DNA, the CDR3 is TGCAGCGCGCGGGACCGGCCGAACACTGAAGCTTTCTTT.

The chain carries TRBV4-1 and TRBJ2-1; the D gene is possibly TRBD2 (5 bases). Looked up from germline, CDR1 is MGHRA and CDR2 is YSYEKL. The V and J ends lost 0 bases and 15 bases respectively, with 15 bases between them. This CDR3 has 13 amino acids. This CDR3 is CASSQDSTLEGFF. The CDR3 region has the DNA TGCGCCAGCAGCCAAGATTCTACGCTAGAGGGGTTCTTC.